The table lists the clone carrying this T cell receptor beta chain with a few counts. Germline assignment: CDR1 SGHNT and CDR2 YYREEE (reference sequence). V gave up 0 bases and J gave up 4 bases, with 7 bases separating them. CDR3 length: 13 amino acids. Per the authors' pipeline: Amplification from reference gene primers served as the basis for estimated nucleated cell counts. Assay: immunoSEQ multiplex PCR; the TCRdb copy retains only in-frame clones and omits some. That table furnishes V, J and clone size, whereas the DNA furnished D and trimming. The sample contains roughly 79,000 clones, about 85% of which appear only once. This sample was taken from a study of blood T cell repertoires in COVID-19. Study-level information: Acute-phase and convalescent COVID-19 samples originated in the United States, Italy and Spain. T cells, B-cell-depleted T cells, or PBMCs supplied cDNA or gDNA.

This sequence was found in a man in his sixties with active or convalescent COVID-19. The sequenced material came from peripheral blood. The gene calls are TRBV5-4 and TRBJ1-2; D ambiguous. CDR3 sequence reads: CASSLDRSYGYTF. DNA of the CDR3: TGTGCCAGCAGCTTGGACAGATCCTATGGCTACACCTTC.